This passage covers 25 T cell receptor beta chains from one sample sequenced in a study of T cell responses to AZD1222 COVID-19 vaccine. Libraries were prepared by immunoSEQ multiplex PCR; TCRdb keeps only in-frame clonotypes and omits some of them. This sample has 150,000 to 200,000 clones, with around 92% found just once. The starting material was peripheral blood, obtained on day 0 of AZD1222 vaccination. Every receptor here comes from an adult in good health.

This chain uses TRBV7-2 with TRBJ1-2, with TRBD1 identical over 7 bases. The CDR3 contains 14 residues. The junction had 5 bases not matched to a gene; V was cut back by 5 bases and J by 2 bases. From germline, CDR1 is SGHTA and CDR2 FQGNSA. The chain's CDR3 is CASSPGQVNYGYTF. The CDR3 DNA reads TGTGCCAGCAGCCCCGGACAGGTGAACTATGGCTACACCTTC.

This clone was counted a single time. This rearrangement joins TRBV5-6 to TRBJ2-3, with D possibly called TRBD1 or TRBD2 (5 bases each). Germline CDR1 and CDR2: SGHDT and YYEEEE. The CDR3 covers 13 residues. Trimming pared 4 bases from V and 6 bases from J, leaving 12 bases between. CDR3 DNA sequence: TGTGCCAGCAGCCTTACCGGGACGGATACGCAGTATTTT. Translating it yields CASSLTGTDTQYF.

The rearrangement joins TRBV2 to TRBJ2-2, with D maybe TRBD1 (6 bases). Looked up from germline, CDR1 is SNHLY and CDR2 is FYNNEI. This CDR3 is built from 14 residues. Trimming removed 6 bases from V and 1 base from J, with 9 bases in between. The CDR3 bases are TGTGCCAGCAGCCGGGACAAGAACACCGGGGAGCTGTTTTTT. Translated, it gives CASSRDKNTGELFF.

The chain recombines TRBV5-1 with TRBJ2-7, with 12 bases aligning to TRBD2. The CDR3 is 15 amino acids. J gave up 2 bases and V 4 bases, and 4 bases lay outside the gene matches. The V gene's germline CDR1 is SGHRS and CDR2 YFSETQ. The CDR3 loop reads CASSPGLAGPYEQYF. Written as DNA, the CDR3 is TGCGCCAGCAGCCCAGGACTAGCGGGACCCTACGAGCAGTACTTC.

The count of this clone is one. This sample also contains other DNA sequences that code for the same CDR3. The V gene is TRBV12-3 or TRBV12-4, the J gene TRBJ1-1; D not certain. V was clipped by 3 bases and J by 2 bases, with 7 bases between them. The CDR3 is 13 residues long. In nucleotides, the CDR3 is TGTGCCAGCAGTTTCCAAGTAAACACTGAAGCTTTCTTT. Translation gives CASSFQVNTEAFF.

This chain links TRBV5-4 with TRBJ2-1, with a possible D match to TRBD2 (6 bases). The V gene's germline CDR1 is SGHNT and CDR2 YYREEE (reference sequence). Trimming removed 3 bases from V and 6 bases from J, with 13 bases in between. The CDR3 extends over 14 amino acids. This CDR3 reads CASSSRGWGNEQFF. The CDR3 DNA follows: TGTGCCAGCAGCTCGCGGGGTTGGGGCAATGAGCAGTTCTTC.

The chain is built from TRBV11-2 and TRBJ2-5, with D possibly TRBD2 on 5 matching bases. The CDR3 runs 13 residues. V lost 4 bases and J 1 base, leaving 7 bases between the germline ends. Per the germline V gene, CDR1 is SGHAT and CDR2 is FQNNGV. The DNA of the CDR3 is TGTGCCAGCAGCTCAAGCGGCCAAGAGACCCAGTACTTC. Translating gives CASSSSGQETQYF.

The chain carries TRBV28 and TRBJ1-1, with D maybe TRBD1 (5 bases). V lost 2 bases to trimming and J lost 3 bases, with 16 bases between them. Per the germline V gene, CDR1 is MDHEN and CDR2 is SYDVKM. The CDR3 spans 16 residues. This chain's CDR3 is CASSLRQGKTDTEAFF. The CDR3 DNA sequence: TGTGCCAGCAGTTTAAGGCAGGGTAAAACGGACACTGAAGCTTTCTTT.

This clone is a singleton in its sample. The CDR3 loop is CASRLGLFGNTIYF. In nucleotides, the CDR3 is TGTGCAAGTCGCCTGGGCTTGTTTGGAAACACCATATATTTT. The chain couples TRBV12-2 to TRBJ1-3; the table's D call, TRBD1, has no DNA check behind it. TRBV12-2 corresponds to a pseudogene. There are 14 residues in the CDR3.

This sequence joins TRBV28 and TRBJ2-1, with D possibly being TRBD1 (6 bases). This CDR3 is built from 12 residues. CDR1 is MDHEN, CDR2 SYDVKM, per germline. The germline V and J ends were trimmed by 5 bases and 5 bases, with 7 bases remaining between them. The CDR3 loop is CASSRTDNEQFF. The CDR3 DNA is TGTGCCAGCAGTCGGACAGACAATGAGCAGTTCTTC.

This clone has just one count. The chain has TRBV19 and TRBJ1-2, with 7 positions matching TRBD1. The germline gives CDR1 LNHDA, CDR2 SQIVND (reference sequence). The CDR3 consists of 13 residues. The V gene end was trimmed by 5 bases and the J gene end by 7 bases; junction bases not matched to a gene: 7. CDR3 residues: CASSRTGPLGYTF. In DNA form, the CDR3 reads TGTGCCAGTAGTCGGACAGGACCCCTTGGCTACACCTTC.

The chain combines TRBV6-2 or TRBV6-3 with TRBJ2-2; no reliable D call. Germline assignment: CDR1 MNHEY and CDR2 SVGEGT. The CDR3 sequence is 12 residues long. Trimming shortened V by 0 bases and J by 6 bases, and 2 bases separated the two germline ends. DNA for the CDR3: TGTGCCAGCAGTTACTCGGCCGGGGAGCTGTTTTTT. The encoded protein is CASSYSAGELFF.

The chain couples TRBV27 to TRBJ2-1; 8 nucleotides agree with TRBD1. CDR1 and CDR2 (germline): MNHEY, SMNVEV (reference sequence). CDR3 length equals 20 residues. After removal of 7 bases from V and 5 bases from J, the junction contained 25 bases not matched to a gene. CDR3: CASTLRRGERGAGQDNEQFF. The CDR3 DNA sequence: TGTGCCAGCACTCTCCGGCGGGGTGAAAGGGGCGCGGGACAGGACAATGAGCAGTTCTTC.

CDR3: CASSLGDFRYF. The CDR3 coding sequence is TGTGCCAGCAGCTTAGGGGACTTCCGGTACTTC. V and J are TRBV7-2 and TRBJ2-7, with D possibly matching TRBD2 (6 bases). Germline CDR1 is SGHTA and CDR2 is FQGNSA. Trimming stripped 1 base from V and 12 bases from J, with 10 bases between. CDR3 size: 11 residues.

The chain joins TRBV5-5 to TRBJ1-1; D is possibly TRBD1 (5 bases). Germline V gene data show CDR1 as SGHKS and CDR2 as YYEKEE (reference sequence). CDR3 length: 14 residues. The V end lost 4 bases, the J end lost 4 bases, and 14 bases lay between the germline ends. CDR3 sequence (DNA): TGTGCCAGCAGCCGTGGTGGAGGGACCACTGAAGCTTTCTTT. Translation: CASSRGGGTTEAFF.

The V gene is TRBV6-6, the J gene TRBJ2-7; 10 bases fit TRBD1. The trim removed 5 bases at V and 6 bases at J, leaving 4 bases unmatched. Per germline, CDR1 MNHNY and CDR2 SVGAGI (reference sequence). The CDR3 totals 13 residues. The CDR3 sequence: CASSRTGGIEQYF. The CDR3 coding sequence is TGTGCCAGCAGTAGGACAGGGGGAATCGAGCAGTACTTC.

In this sample, this clone turned up once. The chain joins TRBV19 to TRBJ1-4; TRBD1 agrees at 12 bases. The CDR3 extends over 18 amino acids. The trim removed 3 bases at V and 7 bases at J, leaving 12 bases unmatched. CDR1 and CDR2 (germline): LNHDA, SQIVND (reference sequence). The CDR3 region is CASSIPARDRGLAEKLFF. CDR3 DNA sequence: TGTGCCAGTAGTATTCCTGCCCGGGACAGGGGGCTTGCTGAAAAACTGTTTTTT.

This clone was seen a single time. V gene TRBV7-2 combines with J gene TRBJ2-4; D is possibly TRBD2 (6 bases). The germline V gene has CDR1 SGHTA and CDR2 FQGNSA. There are 13 residues in the CDR3. Trimming shortened V by 4 bases and J by 9 bases, and 13 bases separated the two germline ends. CDR3 nucleotide sequence: TGTGCCAGCAGCTCAGGAGGCGGGGCCATTCAGTACTTC. Translation: CASSSGGGAIQYF.

This chain joins TRBV28 and TRBJ1-1, with 7 bases fitting TRBD1. CDR1 is MDHEN and CDR2 is SYDVKM in the germline V gene. V shed 6 bases, J shed 4 bases, and the junction held 8 bases outside the gene matches. The CDR3 has 14 amino acids. The CDR3 DNA reads as TGTGCCAGCAGCTGGGAGGGGGCGCGCACTGAAGCTTTCTTT. This sequence encodes CASSWEGARTEAFF.

The J gene is TRBJ1-6, the V gene TRBV5-5, with D perhaps matching TRBD1 (6 bases). From germline, CDR1 is SGHKS and CDR2 YYEKEE (reference sequence). V lost 1 base and J lost 4, with 15 bases in between. The CDR3 covers 17 residues. The CDR3 sequence is CASSLSLQGFYNSPLHF. The CDR3 coding sequence is TGTGCCAGCAGCTTGTCGCTACAGGGATTTTATAATTCACCCCTCCACTTT.

The chain uses TRBV6-5 and TRBJ2-7; 9 nucleotides line up with TRBD2. Germline assignment: CDR1 MNHEY and CDR2 SVGAGI. The CDR3 contains 15 residues. V shed 5 bases and J 0 bases; nucleotides not matched to a gene: 5. In nucleotides, the CDR3 is TGTGCCAGCAGTCTCACTAGCGGGTACTCCTACGAGCAGTACTTC. Protein product: CASSLTSGYSYEQYF.

The chain links TRBV27 to TRBJ1-4; D is unclear. V lost 0 bases to trimming and J lost 11 bases, with 10 bases between them. This CDR3 has 13 residues. CDR1 and CDR2 from the germline V gene are MNHEY and SMNVEV (reference sequence). The chain's CDR3 is CASSLSAWEKLFF. The CDR3 nucleotides are TGTGCCAGCAGTTTATCCGCATGGGAGAAACTGTTTTTT.

This chain uses TRBV10-3 with TRBJ2-2, with D maybe TRBD2 (5 bases). Trimming cost V 4 bases and J 0 bases, with 6 bases left between them. The CDR3 is made up of 14 amino acids. CDR1 and CDR2 from the germline V gene are ENHRY and SYGVKD. The CDR3 loop is CAISVGTNTGELFF. DNA of the CDR3: TGTGCCATCAGTGTCGGGACGAACACCGGGGAGCTGTTTTTT.

The rearrangement links TRBV4-2 to TRBJ1-2; D unresolved. V was cut by 0 bases and J by 5 bases, with 13 bases left in between. The CDR3 runs to 15 residues. CDR1 LGHNA and CDR2 YNFKEQ come from the germline V gene. CDR3 region: CASSQDIVGSYGYTF. The DNA of the CDR3 is TGTGCCAGCAGCCAAGATATTGTCGGAAGTTATGGCTACACCTTC.

The chain couples TRBV28 to TRBJ1-4; 8 nucleotides agree with TRBD1. There are 14 residues in the CDR3. Germline CDR1 and CDR2: MDHEN and SYDVKM. V shed 7 bases, J shed 8 bases, and the junction held 9 bases outside the gene matches. For the CDR3, the DNA is TGTGCCAGCACCAGCCGGGACAGGTGGGAAAAACTGTTTTTT. The encoded protein is CASTSRDRWEKLFF.